These 9 T cell receptor beta chains came from one sample sequenced in a study of blood T cell repertoires in COVID-19. TCRdb's table, derived via immunoSEQ multiplex PCR, lists solely in-frame clones and lacks some. The sample records roughly 43,000 clones, around 83% being singletons. Input material: PBMCs or T cells enriched from blood (not recorded which). The receptor set was obtained from a woman in her forties or fifties who had recovered from COVID-19.

A few counts support this clone. V is TRBV6-1 and J is TRBJ2-6; D might be TRBD1 (5 bases). CDR1 and CDR2 from the germline V gene are MNHNS and SASEGT. This CDR3 spans 16 amino acids. Trimming cost V 3 bases and J 0 bases, with 9 bases left between them. CDR3 region: CASSETVASGANVLTF. In DNA form, the CDR3 reads TGTGCCAGCAGTGAGACAGTTGCCTCTGGGGCCAACGTCCTGACTTTC.

This clone was seen once. The chain is built from TRBV7-2 and TRBJ2-5, with 8 positions matching TRBD1. CDR1 and CDR2 from the germline V gene are SGHTA and FQGNSA. This CDR3 has 15 amino acids. V lost 5 bases and J lost 5; bases outside the gene matches: 10. CDR3 nucleotide sequence: TGTGCCAGCAGCAGCGCAGGGGGCGCGTTGGAGACCCAGTACTTC. This gives the protein CASSSAGGALETQYF.

The chain recombines TRBV9 with TRBJ2-2, with 11 nucleotides matching TRBD1. The junction had 9 bases not matched to a gene; V was cut back by 4 bases and J by 4 bases. Germline CDR1 SGDLS, CDR2 YYNGEE. The length of the CDR3 is 17 residues. The CDR3 DNA is TGTGCCAGCAGCCCGGGACAGGGGGTGGTAGGCACCGGGGAGCTGTTTTTT. It encodes CASSPGQGVVGTGELFF.

The chain carries TRBV2 and TRBJ2-3; 12 bases are shared with TRBD2. The trim removed 6 bases at V and 0 bases at J, leaving 4 bases unmatched. Germline CDR1 SNHLY, CDR2 FYNNEI. This CDR3 contains 16 residues. CDR3 in amino acids: CASSGLAGPSTDTQYF. DNA for the CDR3: TGTGCCAGCAGCGGACTAGCGGGACCTAGCACAGATACGCAGTATTTT.

The rearrangement links TRBV6-6 to TRBJ1-5, with a weak D call TRBD1 (5 bases). Germline V CDR1 and CDR2: MNHNY, SVGAGI (reference sequence). This CDR3 has 15 amino acids. Trimming pared 5 bases from V and 2 bases from J, leaving 13 bases between. CDR3 coding DNA: TGTGCCAGCAGTGGGGGGGGAAGGGGCAATCAGCCCCAGCATTTT. Translation gives CASSGGGRGNQPQHF.

V and J are TRBV3-1 (or the pseudogene TRBV3-2) and TRBJ1-4; D call uncertain. The V and J ends lost 3 bases and 4 bases respectively, with 9 bases between them. Germline V gene sequence: CDR1 LGHDT, CDR2 YNNKEL (reference sequence). CDR3 length: 14 amino acids. CDR3 sequence (DNA): TGTGCCAGCAGCCAGAGTCATAATAATGAAAAACTGTTTTTT. It yields the protein CASSQSHNNEKLFF.

CDR3: CASSLIVAGVGGSMNTEAFF. Written as DNA, the CDR3 is TGTGCCAGCAGTTTAATTGTTGCGGGTGTAGGGGGCTCGATGAACACTGAAGCTTTCTTT. The V and J genes are TRBV28 and TRBJ1-1; the match to TRBD1 covers 7 bases. Germline V gene data show CDR1 as MDHEN and CDR2 as SYDVKM. Trimming took 2 bases from V and 0 from J; bases not matched to a gene: 18. CDR3 length: 20 amino acids.

The V and J genes are TRBV7-2 and TRBJ1-5; TRBD1 matches 8 bases. The V segment lost 5 bases and the J segment 2 bases; nucleotides outside the gene matches: 5. Germline V gene data show CDR1 as SGHTA and CDR2 as FQGNSA. This CDR3 comprises 15 residues. In nucleotides, the CDR3 is TGTGCCAGCAGCCAGGGGGCTCTCGGCAATCAGCCCCAGCATTTT. Its translation is CASSQGALGNQPQHF. The entire variable domain, with the rest obtained from reference TRBV7-2 and TRBJ1-5, is as follows: GAGVSQSPSNKVTEKGKDVELRCDPISGHTALYWYRQSLGQGLEFLIYFQGNSAPDKSGLPSDRFSAERTGGSVSTLTIQRTQQEDSAVYLCASSQGALGNQPQHFGDGTRLSIL.

In its sample, this clone was seen a few times. The chain links TRBV2 to TRBJ1-2, with a possible D match to TRBD1 (6 bases). The V end lost 5 bases, the J end lost 4 bases, and 11 bases lay between the germline ends. This CDR3 has 13 amino acids. The germline V gene encodes CDR1 SNHLY and CDR2 FYNNEI. The CDR3 loop reads CASSPDRSYGYTF. Here the CDR3 DNA reads TGTGCCAGCAGTCCCGACAGGTCCTATGGCTACACCTTC.